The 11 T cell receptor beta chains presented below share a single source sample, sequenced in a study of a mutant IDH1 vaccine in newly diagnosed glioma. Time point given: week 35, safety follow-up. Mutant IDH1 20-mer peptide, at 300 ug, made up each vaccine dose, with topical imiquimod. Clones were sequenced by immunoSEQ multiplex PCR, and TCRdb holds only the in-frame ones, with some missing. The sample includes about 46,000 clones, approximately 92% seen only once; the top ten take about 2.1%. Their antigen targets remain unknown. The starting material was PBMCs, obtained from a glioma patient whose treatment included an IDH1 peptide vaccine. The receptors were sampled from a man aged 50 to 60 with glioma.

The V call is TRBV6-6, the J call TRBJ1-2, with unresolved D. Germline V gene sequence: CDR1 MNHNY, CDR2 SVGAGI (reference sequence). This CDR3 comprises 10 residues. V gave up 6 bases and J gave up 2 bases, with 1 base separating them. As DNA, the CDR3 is TGTGCCAGCAGCAACTATGGCTACACCTTC. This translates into CASSNYGYTF.

CDR3 DNA sequence: TGCAGCGTTTTCCTCCTTAGGGGGTGGTCGAGGGACACTGAAGCTTTCTTT. This translates into CSVFLLRGWSRDTEAFF. The chain has TRBV29-1 and TRBJ1-1, with D maybe TRBD1 (6 bases). The CDR3 is made up of 17 amino acids. In germline, CDR1 is SQVTM, CDR2 ANQGSEA. Trimming cost V 5 bases and J 3 bases, with 25 bases left between them.

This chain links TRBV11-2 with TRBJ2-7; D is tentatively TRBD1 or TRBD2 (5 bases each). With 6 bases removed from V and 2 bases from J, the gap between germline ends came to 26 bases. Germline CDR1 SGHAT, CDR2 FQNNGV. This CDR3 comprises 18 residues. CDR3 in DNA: TGTGCCAGCAGTCCCATTGGGACCCCCTCCGGGCCCACCTACGAGCAGTACTTC. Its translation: CASSPIGTPSGPTYEQYF.

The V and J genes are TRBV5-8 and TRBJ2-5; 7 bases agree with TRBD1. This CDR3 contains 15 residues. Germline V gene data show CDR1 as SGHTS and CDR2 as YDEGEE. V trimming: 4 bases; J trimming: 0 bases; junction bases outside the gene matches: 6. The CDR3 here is CASSTGQTNQETQYF. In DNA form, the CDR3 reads TGTGCCAGCAGCACGGGACAGACAAACCAAGAGACCCAGTACTTC.

The CDR3 reads CASTPPDVAGLNEQYF. DNA of the CDR3: TGCGCCAGCACACCCCCAGATGTAGCGGGACTCAACGAGCAGTACTTC. This rearrangement joins TRBV10-1 to TRBJ2-7; 8 bases are a match to TRBD2. Germline trimming cut 7 bases from V and 5 bases from J; bases unmatched to any gene: 16. The CDR3 is 16 residues long. Germline V gene lookup returns CDR1 WNHNN and CDR2 SYGVQD (reference sequence).

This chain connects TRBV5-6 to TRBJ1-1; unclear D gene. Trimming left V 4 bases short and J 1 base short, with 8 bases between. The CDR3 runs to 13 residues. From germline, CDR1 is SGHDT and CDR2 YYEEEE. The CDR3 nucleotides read TGTGCCAGCAGCCGAGGTGGGAACACTGAAGCTTTCTTT. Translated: CASSRGGNTEAFF.

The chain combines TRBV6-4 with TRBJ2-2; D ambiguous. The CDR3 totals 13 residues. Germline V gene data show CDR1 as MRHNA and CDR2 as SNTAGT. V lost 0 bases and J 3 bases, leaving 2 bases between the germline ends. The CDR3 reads CASSDSDTGELFF. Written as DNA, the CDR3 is TGTGCCAGCAGTGACTCGGACACCGGGGAGCTGTTTTTT.

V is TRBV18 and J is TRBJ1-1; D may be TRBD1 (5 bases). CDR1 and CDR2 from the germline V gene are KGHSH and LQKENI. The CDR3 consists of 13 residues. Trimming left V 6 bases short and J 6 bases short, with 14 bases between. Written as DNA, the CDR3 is TGTGCCAGCTCCCGCCCGGGGCCGCCTGAAGCTTTCTTT. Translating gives CASSRPGPPEAFF.

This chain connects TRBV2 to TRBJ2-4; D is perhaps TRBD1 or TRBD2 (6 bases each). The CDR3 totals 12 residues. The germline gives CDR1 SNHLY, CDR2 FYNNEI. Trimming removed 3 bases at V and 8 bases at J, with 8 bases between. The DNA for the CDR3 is TGTGCCAGCAGTGAGGAGGGGGACATTCAGTACTTC. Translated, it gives CASSEEGDIQYF.

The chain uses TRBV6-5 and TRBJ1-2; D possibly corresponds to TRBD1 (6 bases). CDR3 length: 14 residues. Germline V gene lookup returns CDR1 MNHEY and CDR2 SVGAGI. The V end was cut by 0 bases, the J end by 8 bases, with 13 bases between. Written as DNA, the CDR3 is TGTGCCAGCAGTTACTCAGAGGGGGGATACGGCTACACCTTC. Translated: CASSYSEGGYGYTF.

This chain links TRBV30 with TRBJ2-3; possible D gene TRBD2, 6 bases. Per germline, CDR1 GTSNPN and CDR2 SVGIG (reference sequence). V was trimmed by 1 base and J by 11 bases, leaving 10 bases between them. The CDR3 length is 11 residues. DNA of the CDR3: TGTGCCTGGAGTGAGGGAGGACGGCAGTATTTT. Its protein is CAWSEGGRQYF.